This T cell receptor (beta chain) was sequenced in a study of blood T cell repertoires in COVID-19. In the study overall: T cells, B-cell-depleted T cells, or PBMCs provided the cDNA or gDNA that served as material.

Profiling relied on immunoSEQ multiplex PCR, and the TCRdb table lists in-frame clones only, not all of them. The sample gives a few hundred thousand clones, under 90% of which show up once; under 11% is in the top ten. All enrollees were roughly 18 to 89 years old and from 20 to 25 US areas. Cohort placement rested on clinical history that participants reported themselves. The V and J ends lost 6 bases and 8 bases respectively, with 10 bases between them. This CDR3 contains 12 residues. The genes are TRBV12-3 or TRBV12-4 and TRBJ2-2, with D uncertain. This receptor was taken from a woman younger than 35 who had recovered from COVID-19. Sequenced sample: PBMCs or T cells enriched from blood (not recorded which). In DNA, the CDR3 is TGTGCCAGCAGGAAGCCGTATGGGGAGCTGTTTTTT. Translated, it gives CASRKPYGELFF.